These 5 T cell receptor beta chains originate from one sample sequenced in a study of blood T cell repertoires in COVID-19. Generated by immunoSEQ multiplex PCR, the TCRdb table keeps only in-frame clones and is missing some. The table has over 130,000 clones, 84% seen once. The sample was peripheral blood. The receptors stem from a man aged 25 to 40 with COVID-19, enrolled during active disease.

V gene TRBV14 combines with J gene TRBJ2-7, with a tentative D call TRBD1 (6 bases). Trimming removed 0 bases from V and 9 bases from J, with 18 bases in between. Germline CDR1 reads SGHDN; CDR2 reads FVKESK. CDR3 length: 15 amino acids. The CDR3 region is CASSQEGAGQRGQYF. In DNA, the CDR3 is TGTGCCAGCAGCCAAGAGGGGGCAGGCCAACGGGGGCAGTACTTC.

A single count supports this clone. The chain is built from TRBV10-3 and TRBJ2-7; weak D call: TRBD2 (5 bases). Germline V gives CDR1 ENHRY, CDR2 SYGVKD. The CDR3 covers 12 residues. Trimming removed 10 bases at V and 7 bases at J, with 17 bases between. The CDR3 bases are TGTGCCACCAGCGGTGCCGGTGGTGAGCAGTACTTC. It codes for CATSGAGGEQYF.

This chain connects TRBV29-1 to TRBJ2-2, with TRBD2 matching 11 bases. CDR1 is SQVTM and CDR2 is ANQGSEA in the germline V gene. CDR3 size: 17 residues. Trimming cost V 6 bases and J 4 bases; bases outside gene matches: 13. CDR3 nucleotides: TGCAGCGTCGACCTGCCCCTAGCGGGAGGCCCCACCGGGGAGCTGTTTTTT. It specifies CSVDLPLAGGPTGELFF.

This clone has only one observation. The chain combines TRBV4-1 with TRBJ2-1, with D possibly being TRBD2 (5 bases). The CDR3 is 20 residues long. The V end lost 0 bases, the J end lost 4 bases, and 25 bases lay between the germline ends. Germline values: CDR1 MGHRA, CDR2 YSYEKL. In DNA, the CDR3 is TGCGCCAGCAGCCAAGATGAAGGGATAAGCGGAGTAGTGGGGTACAATGAGCAGTTCTTC. It translates to CASSQDEGISGVVGYNEQFF.

This rearrangement joins TRBV27 to TRBJ2-1; 8 bases are shared with TRBD2. Trimming removed 5 bases from V and 3 bases from J; junction bases left unmatched: 9. Per germline, CDR1 MNHEY and CDR2 SMNVEV (reference sequence). The CDR3 loop spans 16 amino acids. The CDR3 nucleotides are TGTGCCAGCAGTCCCTTTACTAGCGGAGTCTACAATGAGCAGTTCTTC. This translates into CASSPFTSGVYNEQFF.